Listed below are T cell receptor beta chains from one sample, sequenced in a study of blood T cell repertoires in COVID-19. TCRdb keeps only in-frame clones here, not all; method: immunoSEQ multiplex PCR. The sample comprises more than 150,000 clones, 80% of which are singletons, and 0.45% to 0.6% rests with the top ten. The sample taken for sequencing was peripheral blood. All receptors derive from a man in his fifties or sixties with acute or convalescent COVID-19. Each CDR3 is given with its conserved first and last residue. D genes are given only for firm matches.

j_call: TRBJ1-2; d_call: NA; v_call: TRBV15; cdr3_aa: CATKDRFYGYTF; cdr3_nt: TGTGCCACCAAAGACAGGTTCTATGGCTACACCTTC
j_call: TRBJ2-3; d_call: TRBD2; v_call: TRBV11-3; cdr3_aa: CASSSGTSGGPTDTQYF; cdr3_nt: TGTGCCAGCAGCTCGGGGACTAGCGGAGGACCCACAGATACGCAGTATTTT
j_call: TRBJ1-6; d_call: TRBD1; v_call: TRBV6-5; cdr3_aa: CASSSWTGYSPLHF; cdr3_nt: TGTGCCAGCAGTTCCTGGACAGGTTATTCACCCCTCCACTTT
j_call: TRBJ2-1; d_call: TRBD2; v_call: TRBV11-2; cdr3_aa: CASSPSVLAGTYNEQFF; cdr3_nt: TGTGCCAGCAGCCCCTCGGTGCTAGCGGGGACCTACAATGAGCAGTTCTTC
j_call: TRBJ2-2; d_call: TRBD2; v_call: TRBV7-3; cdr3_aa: CASSLTASGVVTGELFF; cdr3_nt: TGTGCCAGCAGCTTAACGGCTAGCGGGGTTGTCACCGGGGAGCTGTTTTTT
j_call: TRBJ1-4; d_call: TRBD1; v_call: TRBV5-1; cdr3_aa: CASSSGQPNEKLFF; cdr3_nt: TGCGCCAGCAGCTCGGGACAGCCTAATGAAAAACTGTTTTTT
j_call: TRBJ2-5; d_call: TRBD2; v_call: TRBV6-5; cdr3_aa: CASSLLAGAGETQYF; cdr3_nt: TGTGCCAGCAGCCTACTAGCGGGGGCAGGGGAGACCCAGTACTTC
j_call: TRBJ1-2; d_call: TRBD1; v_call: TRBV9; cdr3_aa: CASSSGGSYGYTF; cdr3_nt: TGTGCCAGCAGCTCAGGGGGGAGCTATGGCTACACCTTC
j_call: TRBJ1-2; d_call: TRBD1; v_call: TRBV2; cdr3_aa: CASSAGQGTYGYTF; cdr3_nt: TGTGCCAGCAGTGCGGGACAGGGAACCTATGGCTACACCTTC
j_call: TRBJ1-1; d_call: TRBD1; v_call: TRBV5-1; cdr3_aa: CASSLRDRLYMNTEAFF; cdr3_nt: TGCGCCAGCAGCTTAAGGGACAGGTTGTACATGAACACTGAAGCTTTCTTT
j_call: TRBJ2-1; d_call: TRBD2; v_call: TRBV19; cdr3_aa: CASSVGLAAEQFF; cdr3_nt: TGTGCCAGTAGTGTAGGACTAGCCGCTGAGCAGTTCTTC